This T cell receptor (beta chain) was identified during a study of beta chain features in type 1 diabetes. Study conclusions and caveats: Across all four CD4+ subsets, people with type 1 diabetes showed modestly shorter TCRB CDR3s.

Expressed TCRB transcripts were sequenced, since all the RNA that had been isolated was reverse transcribed. Clones were sequenced by immunoSEQ multiplex PCR, and TCRdb holds only the in-frame ones, with some missing. The sample records around 340,000 clones, around 9% being singletons. This clone was detected only a few times. Its antigen is currently unknown. Germline V gene lookup returns CDR1 SGHTA and CDR2 FQGNSA. CDR3 size: 15 residues. V lost 4 bases and J 4 bases, leaving 16 bases between the germline ends. The chain joins TRBV7-2 to TRBJ1-2, with TRBD1 as a possible D gene (6 bases). The sequenced material came from central memory CD4+ T cells from blood. This TCR derives from a man aged 30 to 45 with type 1 diabetes. Here the CDR3 reads CASSSTNRVSYGYTF. For the CDR3, the DNA is TGTGCCAGCAGCTCGACGAACAGGGTTAGCTATGGCTACACCTTC.